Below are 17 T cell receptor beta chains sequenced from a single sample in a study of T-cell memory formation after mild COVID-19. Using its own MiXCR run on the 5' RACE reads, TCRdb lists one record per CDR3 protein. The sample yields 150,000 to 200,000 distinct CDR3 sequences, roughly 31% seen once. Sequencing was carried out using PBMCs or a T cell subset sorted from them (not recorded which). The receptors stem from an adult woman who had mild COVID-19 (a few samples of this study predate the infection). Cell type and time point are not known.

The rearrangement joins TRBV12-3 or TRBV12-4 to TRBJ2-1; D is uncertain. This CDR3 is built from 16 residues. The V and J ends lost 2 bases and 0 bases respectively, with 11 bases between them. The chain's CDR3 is CASSLRVPSSYNEQFF. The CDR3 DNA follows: TGTGCCAGCAGTTTAAGAGTCCCGAGCTCCTACAATGAGCAGTTCTTC.

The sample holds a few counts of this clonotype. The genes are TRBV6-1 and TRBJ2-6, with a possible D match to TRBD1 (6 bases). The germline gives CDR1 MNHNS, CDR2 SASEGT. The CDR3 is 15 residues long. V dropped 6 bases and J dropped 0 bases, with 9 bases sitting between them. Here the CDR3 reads CASRQGSSGANVLTF. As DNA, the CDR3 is TGTGCCAGCAGACAGGGATCCTCTGGGGCCAACGTCCTGACTTTC.

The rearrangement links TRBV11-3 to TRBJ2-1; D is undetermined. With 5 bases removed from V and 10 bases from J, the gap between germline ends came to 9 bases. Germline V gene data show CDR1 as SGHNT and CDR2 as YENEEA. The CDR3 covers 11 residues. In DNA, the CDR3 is TGTGCCAGCAGCGGCACGTGGGAGCAGTTCTTC. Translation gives CASSGTWEQFF.

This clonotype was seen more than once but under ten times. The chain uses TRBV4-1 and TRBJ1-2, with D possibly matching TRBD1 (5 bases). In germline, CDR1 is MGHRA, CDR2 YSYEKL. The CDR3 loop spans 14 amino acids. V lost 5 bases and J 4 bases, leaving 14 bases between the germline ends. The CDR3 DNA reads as TGCGCCAGCAGCTCAGGGCGGGGCAGCTATGGCTACACCTTC. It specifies CASSSGRGSYGYTF.

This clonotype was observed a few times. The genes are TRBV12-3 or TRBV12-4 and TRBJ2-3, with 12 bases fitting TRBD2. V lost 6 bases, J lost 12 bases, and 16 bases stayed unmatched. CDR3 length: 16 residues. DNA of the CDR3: TGTGCCAGCAGCCGACTAGCGGGAGAGAGGCGTGGGGACCAGTATTTT. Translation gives CASSRLAGERRGDQYF.

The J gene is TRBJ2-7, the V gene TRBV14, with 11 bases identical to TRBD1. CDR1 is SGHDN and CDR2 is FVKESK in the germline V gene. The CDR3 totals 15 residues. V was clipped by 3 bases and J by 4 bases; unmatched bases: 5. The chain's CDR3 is CASSQEDRGPYEQYF. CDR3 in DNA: TGTGCCAGCAGCCAGGAGGACAGGGGGCCATACGAGCAGTACTTC.

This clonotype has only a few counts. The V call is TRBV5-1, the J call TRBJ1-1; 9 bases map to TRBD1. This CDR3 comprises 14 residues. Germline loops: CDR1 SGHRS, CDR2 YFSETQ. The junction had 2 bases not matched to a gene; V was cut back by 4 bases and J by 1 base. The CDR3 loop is CASSKDRGNTEAFF. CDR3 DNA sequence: TGCGCCAGCAGCAAGGACAGGGGGAACACTGAAGCTTTCTTT.

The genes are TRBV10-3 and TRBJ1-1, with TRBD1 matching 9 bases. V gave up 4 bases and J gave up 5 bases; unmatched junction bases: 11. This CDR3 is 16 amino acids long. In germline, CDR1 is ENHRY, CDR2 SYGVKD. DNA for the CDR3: TGTGCCATCAGTGGTACAGGGGGCGGGTTCTTGACTGAAGCTTTCTTT. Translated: CAISGTGGGFLTEAFF.

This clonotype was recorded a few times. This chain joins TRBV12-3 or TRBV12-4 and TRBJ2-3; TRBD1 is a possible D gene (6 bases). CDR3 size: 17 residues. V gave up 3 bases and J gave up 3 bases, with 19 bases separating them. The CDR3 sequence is CASSFIAFGQKTDTQYF. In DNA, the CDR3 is TGTGCCAGCAGTTTTATTGCTTTTGGACAGAAGACAGATACGCAGTATTTT.

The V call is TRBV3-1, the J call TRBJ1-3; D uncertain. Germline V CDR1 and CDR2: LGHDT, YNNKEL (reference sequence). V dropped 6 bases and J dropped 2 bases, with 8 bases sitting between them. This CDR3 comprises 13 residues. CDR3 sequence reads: CASSGPPGNTIYF. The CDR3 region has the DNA TGTGCCAGCAGTGGGCCACCTGGAAACACCATATATTTT.

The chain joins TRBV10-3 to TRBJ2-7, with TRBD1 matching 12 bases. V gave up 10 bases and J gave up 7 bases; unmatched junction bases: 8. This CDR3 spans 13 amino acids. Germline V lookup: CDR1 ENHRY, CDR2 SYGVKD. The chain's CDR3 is CATTGTGGTEQYF. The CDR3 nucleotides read TGTGCCACGACCGGGACAGGGGGCACGGAGCAGTACTTC.

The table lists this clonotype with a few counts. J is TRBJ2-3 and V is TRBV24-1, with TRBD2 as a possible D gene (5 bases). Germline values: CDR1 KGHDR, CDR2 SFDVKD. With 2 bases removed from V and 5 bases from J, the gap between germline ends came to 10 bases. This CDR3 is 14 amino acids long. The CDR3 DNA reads TGTGCCACCAGTGATTACCCACTAGGAGATACGCAGTATTTT. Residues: CATSDYPLGDTQYF.

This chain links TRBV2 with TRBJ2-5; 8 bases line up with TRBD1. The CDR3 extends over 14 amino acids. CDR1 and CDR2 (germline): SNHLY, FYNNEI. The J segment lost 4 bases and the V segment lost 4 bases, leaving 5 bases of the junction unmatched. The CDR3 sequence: CASSGRTGTETQYF. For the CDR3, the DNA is TGTGCCAGCAGTGGGCGGACAGGGACAGAGACCCAGTACTTC. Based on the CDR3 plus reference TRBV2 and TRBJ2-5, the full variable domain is EPEVTQTPSHQVTQMGQEVILRCVPISNHLYFYWYRQILGQKVEFLVSFYNNEISEKSEIFDDQFSVERPDGSNFTLKIRSTKLEDSAMYFCASSGRTGTETQYFGPGTRLLVL.

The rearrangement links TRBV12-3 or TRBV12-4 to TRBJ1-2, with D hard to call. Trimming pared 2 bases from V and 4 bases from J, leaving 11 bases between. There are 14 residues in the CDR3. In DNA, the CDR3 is TGTGCCAGCAGTTTATCTCCTCGGGGCTATGGCTACACCTTC. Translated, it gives CASSLSPRGYGYTF.

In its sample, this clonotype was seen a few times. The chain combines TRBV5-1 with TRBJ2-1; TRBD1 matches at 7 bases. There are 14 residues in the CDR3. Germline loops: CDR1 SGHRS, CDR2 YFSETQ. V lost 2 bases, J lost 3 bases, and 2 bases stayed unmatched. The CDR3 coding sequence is TGCGCCAGCAGCTTAGGGGACAGCTACAATGAGCAGTTCTTC. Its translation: CASSLGDSYNEQFF. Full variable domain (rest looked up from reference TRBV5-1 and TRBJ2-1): KAGVTQTPRYLIKTRGQQVTLSCSPISGHRSVSWYQQTPGQGLQFLFEYFSETQRNKGNFPGRFSGRQFSNSRSEMNVSTLELGDSALYLCASSLGDSYNEQFFGPGTRLTVL.

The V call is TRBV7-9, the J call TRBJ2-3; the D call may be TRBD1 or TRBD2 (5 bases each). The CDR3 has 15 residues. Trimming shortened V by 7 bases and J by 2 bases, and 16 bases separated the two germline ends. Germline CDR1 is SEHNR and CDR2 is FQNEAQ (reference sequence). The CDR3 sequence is CASISTGANTDTQYF. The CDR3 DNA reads TGTGCCAGCATCTCGACCGGGGCCAACACAGATACGCAGTATTTT.

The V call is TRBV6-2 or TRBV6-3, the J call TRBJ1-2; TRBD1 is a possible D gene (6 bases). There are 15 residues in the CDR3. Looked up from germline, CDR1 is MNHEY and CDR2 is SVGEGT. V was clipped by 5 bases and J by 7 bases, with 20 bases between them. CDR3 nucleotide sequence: TGTGCCAGCAGTACTCCGGGCCAAGGGGGGCTTGGCTACACCTTC. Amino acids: CASSTPGQGGLGYTF.